These 6 T cell receptor beta chains came from one sample sequenced in a study of molecular identifiers for immune sequencing clone quantification. TCRdb used MiXCR to reprocess the PCR reads, holding one entry per CDR3 protein. The sample lists under 800,000 distinct CDR3 sequences; about 25% were seen once. The specimen was naive CD8+ T cells from blood, with Jurkat cell RNA spiked in. Described subset: FACS-sorted CD8+CD4-CCR7+CD45RA+ naive T cells. All receptors come from a human donor in good health. Some libraries in this study had Jurkat cell RNA spiked in.

There are many counts of this clonotype. The chain couples TRBV6-5 to TRBJ2-5; 8 bases align to TRBD1. Germline loops: CDR1 MNHEY, CDR2 SVGAGI. The trim removed 0 bases at V and 5 bases at J, leaving 8 bases unmatched. The CDR3 spans 16 residues. The CDR3 spells CASSYSLGQGAETQYF. The CDR3 DNA follows: TGTGCCAGCAGTTACTCGCTAGGACAGGGAGCGGAGACCCAGTACTTC.

The chain combines TRBV2 with TRBJ1-2, with TRBD1 as a possible D gene (6 bases). V lost 4 bases and J lost 2, with 8 bases in between. Germline assignment: CDR1 SNHLY and CDR2 FYNNEI. The CDR3 is 13 amino acids. The CDR3 nucleotides read TGTGCCAGCAGTGGGGACACGAACTATGGCTACACCTTC. Amino acids: CASSGDTNYGYTF.

The chain links TRBV20-1 to TRBJ2-7; no firm D call. Looked up from germline, CDR1 is DFQATT and CDR2 is SNEGSKA (reference sequence). The CDR3 length is 15 residues. Trimming removed 2 bases at V and 0 bases at J, with 14 bases between. CDR3 nucleotides: TGCAGTGCTAGAAATAGCCGGGTGTACTCCTACGAGCAGTACTTC. This translates into CSARNSRVYSYEQYF.

This clonotype was observed a handful of times. This chain joins TRBV25-1 and TRBJ2-1; D remains ambiguous. Trimming cost V 4 bases and J 8 bases, with 21 bases left between them. Germline values: CDR1 MGHDK, CDR2 SYGVNS. The CDR3 has 16 amino acids. The CDR3 DNA sequence: TGTGCCAGCAGTGTCCATCTTTATAGGTGGAGCGATGAGCAGTTCTTC. It translates to CASSVHLYRWSDEQFF.

Of note for this clonotype: This may come from a read error, since a much larger clone is one base off. The V call is TRBV6-5, the J call TRBJ2-3; 9 bases agree with TRBD2. Germline trimming cut 2 bases from V and 4 bases from J; bases unmatched to any gene: 7. CDR3 length equals 16 residues. CDR1 is MNHEY, CDR2 SVGAGI, per germline. The CDR3, as DNA: TGTGCCAGCAGTTACCACGGCGGGGGGGTCGCAGATACGCAGTATTTT. This gives the protein CASSYHGGGVADTQYF.

This clonotype was recorded many times. The chain employs TRBV29-1 and TRBJ1-1, with D unclear. Germline V gives CDR1 SQVTM, CDR2 ANQGSEA. The length of the CDR3 is 11 residues. V lost 4 bases and J lost 1, with 4 bases in between. CDR3 DNA sequence: TGCAGCGTTGGACAGAACACTGAAGCTTTCTTT. Translated, it gives CSVGQNTEAFF.